Detailed here is one TCR beta chain. It has no known antigen specificity. The record has no base qualities; no much larger clone is one base away. The data derive from a study of cytomegalovirus exposure and HLA in healthy donors (dated 2017 in TCRdb). About the investigation overall: In an earlier analysis of fewer than 750 of the donors, approximately 260 Gb of sequence data and approximately 100 million unique TCR beta sequences from about 179 million T cells were reported. Roughly 300 gigabases of sequencing data and around 80 million unique TCR sequences made up an early release that covered several hundred HLA-typed donors. Of the roughly 400 genotyped donors, over 65% fell in the genetic ancestry cluster associated with self-reported Caucasian donors. The study was designed to test whether signatures of past pathogen exposure could be identified by cataloging public T cell receptors. The study profiled the T cell repertoires of 550 to 700 subjects by immunosequencing and related them to cytomegalovirus serostatus. Along with the roughly 670-subject first cohort, a separate validation cohort of more than 90 different subjects was used. High-throughput TCR immunosequencing, statistical association of individual TCRs with disease status, and machine learning were combined to predict cytomegalovirus infection status. A later analysis re-analyzed previously published TCR beta repertoires from several hundred donors and added high-resolution HLA genotyping to study TCR occurrence patterns. The later analysis used no new phenotypic data to find candidate immune exposures, relying instead on TCR beta sequences and their occurrence across donors. In an earlier analysis of around 540 of the donors, high-throughput TCR beta sequencing was used to judge whether each TCR beta V gene segment behaved as functional or pseudogenic. Donor age, sex, ethnicity and CMV serostatus were compiled together with the repertoire data. A later genetic analysis took genome-wide SNP genotypes for about 55% of the roughly 700 donors and used that subset as a discovery cohort. Every discovery cohort repertoire had been produced on one sequencing platform. Both class I and class II loci were covered by HLA typing, at four-digit resolution. The number of typed donors differed by locus: roughly 629-640 for A, B, C, DRB1 and DQB1; 500 to 550 for DQA1; some 590 for DPA1; and some 470 for DPB1. Five DR-DQ haplotypes were handled as single units for association and clustering, since linkage in the cohort was strong. Among some 400 genotyped donors of the cohort, an average of roughly 230,000 unique TCR beta nucleotide sequences was sequenced per donor, of which 15% to 20% were non-productive. The paper as a whole reports these results and caveats: An association between a missense DCLRE1C variant and V-gene and J-gene trimming of TCR beta chains was found in a later genetic analysis and replicated in an independent cohort. The sequencing pipeline was judged likely to have produced a cluster of highly shared sequence variants as a technical artifact. The earlier analysis of about 600 of the donors excluded approximately 17 rarely observed V segments, including chromosome 9 orphons, because counts were too low. Because HLA typing was unavailable for some donors at each locus, only the typed subset was used in association tests. Across donors, most TCR sequences were observed very rarely, whereas some public TCRs were present in many individuals. In both the original and validation cohorts, the classifier was reported to diagnose cytomegalovirus status with high specificity and sensitivity. A later analysis reported that several top co-occurrence clusters appeared linked to parvovirus B19, influenza, CMV and Epstein-Barr virus. In the study, around 150 TCR beta chains were listed as associated with cytomegalovirus. In vitro tests confirmed that three of the cytomegalovirus-associated TCR beta chains recognize cytomegalovirus antigens. Roughly uniform sequencing depth across donors was assumed in presence/absence analyses, although this assumption may not hold. At a false discovery rate of 0.05, a later analysis linked roughly 17,000 TCR beta sequences to specific HLA alleles. Correlated functional status among segregating V segments might reflect linkage disequilibrium, but an unknown experimental factor could not be ruled out. In a later genetic analysis, fewer N-insertions in productive TCRs were reported among donors in an Asian-associated ancestry cluster than the roughly 640-donor mean. When HLA alleles, especially DR and DQ, strongly co-occurred, TCR associations were difficult to assign to individual alleles. A further reported finding was that TCR beta sequences accurately predicted the HLA-A and HLA-B alleles for most subjects in the first cohort. The 87-base-pair reads could not distinguish some IMGT-functional V segments, including TRBV6-2 and TRBV6-3, so those segments were excluded. CMV serostatus was the only immune exposure information available for the cohort. According to a later analysis, most CMV-associated TCR beta chains appeared to be HLA-restricted, and the HLA associations seemed to be driven largely by CMV exposure. According to the authors, the approach could potentially be generalized to other disease states and immunological phenotypes. Only TCR beta chains were sequenced in this cohort, and the absence of alpha or paired-chain data limited detectable features. In an earlier analysis of some 640 of the donors, most TCR beta V segments were observed in productive rearrangements about 87% or about 30% of the time, broadly matching IMGT annotations. A later analysis found that HLA-associated TCR beta chains were more clonally expanded and had lower generation probabilities than equally common non-associated chains. According to a later analysis, TCR association rates differed among HLA loci, with DRB1 alleles showing the most associated TCRs and HLA-C alleles showing the fewest.

The CDR3 spans 13 residues, from the cysteine through the phenylalanine. Only the CDR3 portion is preserved as DNA: 39 bases, with reading frame beginning at the first base. V is pruned by 2 bases and J by 6 bases, leaving 1 base of the junction without a gene match. In the germline V gene, CDR1 corresponds to SGHRS and CDR2 to YFSETQ. In total, 630 or so healthy bone marrow donors made up the cohort. Cohort members were all nominally healthy when sampled, although unrecorded immune exposures were likely present. The donor tested CMV seronegative and was one of the 352 seronegative cohort members. A peripheral blood sample was collected from each donor, and TCR beta sequencing was performed on peripheral blood mononuclear cells. The Qiagen DNeasy Blood Extraction Kit was used to extract genomic DNA from the blood cell samples. The method was the immunoSEQ multiplex PCR assay. The multiplex PCR relied on a mix of 60 forward primers for TCR Vbeta segments and 13 reverse primers for TCR Jbeta segments. The CDR3 region of rearranged TCR beta genes was amplified from genomic DNA with a multiplex PCR assay. On the Illumina HiSeq System, the amplified TCR beta libraries were sequenced as 87-base-pair reads. Regarding the original processing steps: In a later analysis, approximately 74 million unique TCR beta chains were counted across the roughly 670 repertoires, and around 10 million of these chains were shared by at least two donors. A nearest-neighbor algorithm error-corrected the raw reads and collapsed the reads into unique sequences, merging closely related sequences to remove PCR and sequencing errors. Alignment of CDR3 sequences to IMGT reference sequences was used to assign V, D and J gene segments. For a sequence to be retained, a match of at least six nucleotides to both a V gene segment and a J gene segment was required. A rearrangement was called productive if the CDR3 had no stop codons and remained in frame with V and J, and every other rearrangement was called non-productive. Following IMGT convention, CDR3 was defined as the stretch from the second conserved V-encoded cysteine to the conserved J-encoded phenylalanine. In an earlier analysis of some 550 of the donors, sequences lacking an unambiguous match to a single V gene segment were excluded. In an earlier analysis of a few hundred of the donors, V segments were called functional above 56.7% productive rearrangements and were called segregating when the between-donor standard deviation exceeded 5%. A statistical classification framework was developed to diagnose cytomegalovirus status using the catalog of TCR beta chain sequences. A later analysis assigned V and J genes by comparing TCR nucleotide sequences with IMGT/GENE-DB human TR gene sequences. The TCRdist pipeline was used in a later analysis to assign CDR3 sequences and most-parsimonious VDJ recombination scenarios. A later analysis defined each TCR beta chain by its CDR3 amino acid sequence plus V-gene family, and excluded reads lacking a unique V-gene family. A later analysis removed 550 to 700 highly shared, low-generation-probability nucleotide sequences to deal with suspected cross-contamination and a sequencing artifact. For each public chain, a later analysis derived a clonal expansion index from normalized ranks of inferred template counts within each repertoire. A later analysis computed generation probabilities with a VDJ recombination model fitted to out-of-frame rearrangements, and checked the results against IGoR. In a later analysis, hypergeometric tests were used to score TCR-TCR, TCR-HLA and TCR-CMV co-occurrence, with a repertoire-size bias correction applied to TCR pairs. A later analysis estimated false discovery rates by permuting HLA or CMV assignments 20 times. A later analysis grouped co-occurring TCRs with DBSCAN, adding TCRdist sequence similarity when clustering within HLA-allele-positive subsets. Co-occurrence clustering excluded repertoires with fewer than 30,000 or more than 120,000 public chains, plus five with anomalous nucleotide sharing. Drawn from immuneACCESS, this table holds only the in-frame rearrangements with V and J called that TCRdb kept. Clones are partly lost; checked studies trace under half to an unresolved V gene and leave the rest unexplained. V, J and clone size are those of that table, while D and trimming were read from the DNA. This sample holds 130,000 or so clones; about three quarters were observed only once. Of the sample, 5.5% to 8% is held by the ten largest clones.

The rearranged segments are TRBV5-1 and TRBJ1-2; 10 junctional bases match TRBD1. Material for sequencing was PBMCs. This TCR was recovered from a middle-aged woman in good health and CMV-seronegative. The DNA sequence is as follows: TGCGCCAGCAGCTTCGGGACAGGGGATGGCTACACCTTC. The translation is CASSFGTGDGYTF.